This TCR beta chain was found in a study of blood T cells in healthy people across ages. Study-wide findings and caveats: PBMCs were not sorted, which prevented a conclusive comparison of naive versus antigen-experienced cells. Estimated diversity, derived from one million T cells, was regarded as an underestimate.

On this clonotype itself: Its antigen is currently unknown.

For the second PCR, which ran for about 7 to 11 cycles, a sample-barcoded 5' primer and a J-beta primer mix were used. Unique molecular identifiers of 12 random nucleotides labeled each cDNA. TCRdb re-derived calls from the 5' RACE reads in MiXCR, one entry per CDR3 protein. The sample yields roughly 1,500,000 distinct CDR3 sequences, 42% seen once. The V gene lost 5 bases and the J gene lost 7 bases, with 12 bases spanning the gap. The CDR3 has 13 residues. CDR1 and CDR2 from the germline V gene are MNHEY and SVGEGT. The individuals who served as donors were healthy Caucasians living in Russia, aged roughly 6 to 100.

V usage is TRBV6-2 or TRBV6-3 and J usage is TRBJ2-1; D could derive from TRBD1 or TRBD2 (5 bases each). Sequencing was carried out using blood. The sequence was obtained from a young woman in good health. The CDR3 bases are TGTGCCAGCAGTGTTGGGGGATGGAATGAGCAGTTCTTC. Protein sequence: CASSVGGWNEQFF.